This T cell receptor beta chain was recovered during a study of Ad26.COV2.S vaccination and SARS-CoV-2 variants. The treatment: 15 to 20 received Ad26.COV2.S at low or high dose, single or two shots; a few received placebo; per-sample allocation not given. Sampling was performed 63 days after the first vaccine or placebo injection. Sequencing was performed with immunoSEQ multiplex PCR; in TCRdb, only in-frame clones are kept and a portion is missing. The sample has about 240,000 clones, approximately 88% seen once; the top ten hold roughly 10%. Germline values: CDR1 KGHDR, CDR2 SFDVKD. V lost 5 bases, J lost 0 bases, and 6 bases lay in between. This CDR3 has 14 amino acids.

The sequence was obtained from a person aged 18 to 65 who received the Ad26.COV2.S COVID-19 vaccine or a placebo. This material consisted of peripheral blood, taken in a trial of Ad26.COV2.S vaccine versus placebo. The chain is built from TRBV24-1 and TRBJ2-2; D uncertain. The CDR3: CATSGAANTGELFF. CDR3 in DNA: TGTGCCACCAGTGGGGCGGCGAACACCGGGGAGCTGTTTTTT.